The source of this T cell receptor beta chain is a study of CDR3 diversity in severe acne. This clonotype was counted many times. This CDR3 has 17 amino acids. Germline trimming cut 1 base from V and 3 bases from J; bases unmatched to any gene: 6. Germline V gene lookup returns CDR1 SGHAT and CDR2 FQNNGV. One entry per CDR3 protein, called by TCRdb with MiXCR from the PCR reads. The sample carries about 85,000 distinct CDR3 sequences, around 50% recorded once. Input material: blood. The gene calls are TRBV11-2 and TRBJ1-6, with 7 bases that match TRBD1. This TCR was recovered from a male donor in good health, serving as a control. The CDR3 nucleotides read TGTGCCAGCAGCTTAGGCCCGGGACAGTACTATAATTCACCCCTCCACTTT. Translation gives CASSLGPGQYYNSPLHF. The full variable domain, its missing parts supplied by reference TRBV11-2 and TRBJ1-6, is EAGVAQSPRYKIIEKRQSVAFWCNPISGHATLYWYQQILGQGPKLLIQFQNNGVVDDSQLPKDRFSAERLKGVDSTLKIQPAKLEDSAVYLCASSLGPGQYYNSPLHFGNGTRLTVT.